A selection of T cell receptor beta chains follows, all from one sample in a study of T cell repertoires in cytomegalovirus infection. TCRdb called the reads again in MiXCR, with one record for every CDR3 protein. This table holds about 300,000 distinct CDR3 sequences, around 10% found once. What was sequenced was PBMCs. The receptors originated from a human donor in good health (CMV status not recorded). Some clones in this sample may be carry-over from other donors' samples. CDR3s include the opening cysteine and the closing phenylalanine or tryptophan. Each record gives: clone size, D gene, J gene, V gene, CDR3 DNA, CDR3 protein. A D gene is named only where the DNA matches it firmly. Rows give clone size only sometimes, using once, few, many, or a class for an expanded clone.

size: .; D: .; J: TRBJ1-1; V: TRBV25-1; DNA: TGTGCCAGCAGTGAAGTTAAGGGTGAAGCTTTCTTT; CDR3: CASSEVKGEAFF
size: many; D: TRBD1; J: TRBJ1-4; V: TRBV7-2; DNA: TGTGCCAGCAGCCCCGGGGACAGTTATAATGAAAAACTGTTTTTT; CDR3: CASSPGDSYNEKLFF
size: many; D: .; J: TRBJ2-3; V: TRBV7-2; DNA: TGTGCCAGCAGCTTATGGGGCCGGGCCACAGATACGCAGTATTTT; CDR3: CASSLWGRATDTQYF
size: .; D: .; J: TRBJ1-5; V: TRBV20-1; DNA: TGCAGTGCTCTAAGAGGGATTTACCAGCCCCAGCATTTT; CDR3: CSALRGIYQPQHF
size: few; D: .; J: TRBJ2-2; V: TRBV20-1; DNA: TGCAGTGCTAGAGCCTCTCCCGACAGACCTAACACCGGGGAGCTGTTTTTT; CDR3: CSARASPDRPNTGELFF
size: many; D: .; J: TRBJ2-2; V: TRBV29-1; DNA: TGCAGCGGGGTGGTGGGATGGGAGCTGTTTTTT; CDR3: CSGVVGWELFF
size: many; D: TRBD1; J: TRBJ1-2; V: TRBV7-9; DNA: TGTGCCAGCAGCGGTGGAGGGACAGGGATTAGTAGTGGCTATGGCTACACCTTC; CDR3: CASSGGGTGISSGYGYTF
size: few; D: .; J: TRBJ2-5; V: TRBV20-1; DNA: TGCAGTGCTGGTTGGAGGGGGGCCCAAGAGACCCAGTACTTC; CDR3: CSAGWRGAQETQYF
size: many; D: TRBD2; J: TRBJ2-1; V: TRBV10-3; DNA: TGTGCCATCAGGACTAGCGGGGTCTCTCAGGATGAGCAGTTCTTC; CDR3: CAIRTSGVSQDEQFF
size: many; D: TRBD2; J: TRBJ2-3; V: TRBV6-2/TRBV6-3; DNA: TGTGCCAGCAGTCGTCTGATAGCGGGGGCCCAAAGCACAGATACGCAGTATTTT; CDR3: CASSRLIAGAQSTDTQYF
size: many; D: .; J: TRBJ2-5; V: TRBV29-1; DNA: TGCAGCGTTGAACCCGGGGGAGAGACCCAGTACTTC; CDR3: CSVEPGGETQYF
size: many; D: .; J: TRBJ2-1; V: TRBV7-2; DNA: TGTGCCAGCAGCCTTTCTAGGGTGCAGTTCTTC; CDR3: CASSLSRVQFF
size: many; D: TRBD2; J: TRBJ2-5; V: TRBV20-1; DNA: TGCAGTGCCAAGACTAGCGGCACCCAAGAGACCCAGTACTTC; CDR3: CSAKTSGTQETQYF
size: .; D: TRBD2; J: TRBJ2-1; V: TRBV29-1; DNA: TGCAGCGTTGAACTTTCGGCGGGGGGGCAAAATGAGCAGTTCTTC; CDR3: CSVELSAGGQNEQFF
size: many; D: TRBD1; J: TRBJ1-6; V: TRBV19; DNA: TGTGCCAGTAGTACGGGACAGGGGAATTCACCCCTCCACTTT; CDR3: CASSTGQGNSPLHF
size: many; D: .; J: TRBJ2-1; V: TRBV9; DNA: TGTGCCAGCAGCGTAGTCGGAGCGTTCTACAATGAGCAGTTCTTC; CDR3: CASSVVGAFYNEQFF
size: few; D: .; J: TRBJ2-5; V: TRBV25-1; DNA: TGTGCCAGCAGGGGCCCTCGGGGAGCTCGGGAGACCCAGTACTTC; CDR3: CASRGPRGARETQYF
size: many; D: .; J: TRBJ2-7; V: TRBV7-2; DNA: TGTGCCAGCAGCTTAGGGGGGACTCCCCCCTACGAGCAGTACTTC; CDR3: CASSLGGTPPYEQYF
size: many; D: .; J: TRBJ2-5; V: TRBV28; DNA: TGTGCCAGCAGTTCGTCCCCTGTGGGGGGCAGTGAGACCCAGTACTTC; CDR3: CASSSSPVGGSETQYF
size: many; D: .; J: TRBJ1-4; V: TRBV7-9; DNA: TGTGCCAGCAGCCGCAAGGCGGCAACTAATGAAAAACTGTTTTTT; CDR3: CASSRKAATNEKLFF
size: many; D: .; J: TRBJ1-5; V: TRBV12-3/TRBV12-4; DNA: TGTGCCAGCAGCCCTCCTGTAAGGGAAGGGAGTCAGCCCCAGCATTTT; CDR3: CASSPPVREGSQPQHF
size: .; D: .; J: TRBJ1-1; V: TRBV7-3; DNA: TGTGCCAGCAGCTTAGGTCGGGAGATCGACACTGAAGCTTTCTTT; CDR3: CASSLGREIDTEAFF
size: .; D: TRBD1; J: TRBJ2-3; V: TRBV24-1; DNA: TGTGCCACCAGTGATAGTGGGACAGGGAGCACAGATACGCAGTATTTT; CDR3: CATSDSGTGSTDTQYF
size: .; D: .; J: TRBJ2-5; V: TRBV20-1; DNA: TGCAGTGCTAGAGCCCCTAGCGTACAAGAGACCCAGTACTTC; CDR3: CSARAPSVQETQYF
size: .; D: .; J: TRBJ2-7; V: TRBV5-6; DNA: TGTGCCAGCAGCTTGGTGGTCCTGATTCACGAGCAGTACTTC; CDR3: CASSLVVLIHEQYF
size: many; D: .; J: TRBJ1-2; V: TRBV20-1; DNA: TGCAGTGCCCCCAGGGGCCGGGGGGACTATGGCTACACCTTC; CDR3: CSAPRGRGDYGYTF
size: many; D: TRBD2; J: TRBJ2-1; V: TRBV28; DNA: TGTGCCAGCAGCCCTAGCGGGGGGGCCGCCTACAATGAGCAGTTCTTC; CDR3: CASSPSGGAAYNEQFF
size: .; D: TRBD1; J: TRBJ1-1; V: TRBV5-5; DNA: TGTGCCAGCAGCTTCTTCCCCCCGCCGCGGGACAGGGCGAACACTGAAGCTTTCTTT; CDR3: CASSFFPPPRDRANTEAFF
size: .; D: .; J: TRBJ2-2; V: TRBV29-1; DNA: TGCAGCGTATATCGCGGGTACACCGGGGAGCTGTTTTTT; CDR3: CSVYRGYTGELFF